The rows below give T cell receptor beta chains drawn from one sample of a study of cytomegalovirus exposure and HLA in healthy donors. The table came from immunoSEQ multiplex PCR; TCRdb's copy has only in-frame clones and leaves some out. The repertoire holds roughly 150,000 clones, with 80% to 85% as singletons. Sample: PBMCs. These receptors came from a young man in good health and CMV-seropositive. CDR3s include the opening cysteine and the closing phenylalanine or tryptophan. The D gene is left open where the match is weak. Clone size, where shown, is once, few, many, or a class for clones that have expanded.

v_gene	abundance	j_gene	d_gene	CDR3aa	CDR3nt
TRBV11-2	large	TRBJ2-2	.	CASSLGGLHTGELFF	TGTGCCAGCAGCTTAGGAGGACTTCACACCGGGGAGCTGTTTTTT
TRBV6-1	.	TRBJ2-7	TRBD1	CASSDRQGAWYEQYF	TGTGCCAGCAGTGACCGGCAGGGGGCTTGGTACGAGCAGTACTTC
TRBV28	.	TRBJ2-7	TRBD1	CASSLGTGGFRSYEQYF	TGTGCCAGCAGTTTAGGGACAGGGGGGTTCCGATCGTACGAGCAGTACTTC
TRBV28	once	TRBJ2-1	TRBD2	CASSLTSDSYNEQFF	TGTGCCAGCAGTTTAACTAGCGACTCCTACAATGAGCAGTTCTTC
TRBV6-6	.	TRBJ2-6	.	CASTPDISGANVLTF	TGTGCCAGCACCCCAGATATCTCTGGGGCCAACGTCCTGACTTTC
TRBV9	.	TRBJ1-5	.	CASSPDSFNQPQHF	TGTGCCAGCAGCCCAGACAGTTTTAATCAGCCCCAGCATTTT
TRBV7-3	.	TRBJ1-1	.	CASRSSGNTEAFF	TGTGCCAGCCGATCCTCCGGGAACACTGAAGCTTTCTTT
TRBV23-1	.	TRBJ1-2	TRBD1	CASIIGTGGNYGYTF	TGCGCCAGCATCATCGGGACAGGGGGCAACTATGGCTACACCTTC
TRBV19	.	TRBJ1-2	.	CASSGPEGSYGYTF	TGTGCCAGTTCCGGACCGGAGGGCTCTTATGGCTACACCTTC
TRBV6-1	.	TRBJ1-4	TRBD1	CASSEAGTGDEKLFF	TGTGCCAGCAGTGAAGCGGGGACAGGGGACGAAAAACTGTTTTTT
TRBV19	.	TRBJ2-3	TRBD1	CASSGGQGFITDTQYF	TGTGCCAGTAGTGGCGGACAGGGGTTTATTACAGATACGCAGTATTTT